This T cell receptor beta chain is drawn from a study of blood T cell repertoires in COVID-19. In the original processing: By means of reference gene primer amplification, nucleated cell counts were estimated. The assay was immunoSEQ multiplex PCR, and TCRdb's table has in-frame clones only and misses some. Clone size and the V and J calls come from that table; the DNA yielded D and trimming. In the table there are over 250,000 clones, more than 75% of which are singletons. Ages ranged from roughly 18 to 100 years, with residence in 24 US areas. Each participant's cohort was designated according to participant-reported clinical history. Sequenced material: PBMCs or T cells enriched from blood (not recorded which). This clonotype was sampled from a woman in her twenties or thirties who had recovered from COVID-19.

The CDR3 DNA reads as TGTGCCAGCAGCCAAGTTTACCCGGGGGAGACCCAGTACTTC. This translates into CASSQVYPGETQYF. V and J are TRBV3-1 (or the pseudogene TRBV3-2) and TRBJ2-5; D is perhaps TRBD2 (5 bases). Per the germline V gene, CDR1 is LGHDT and CDR2 is YNNKEL (reference sequence). CDR3 length: 14 amino acids. The V gene lost 1 base and the J gene lost 5 bases, with 11 bases spanning the gap.